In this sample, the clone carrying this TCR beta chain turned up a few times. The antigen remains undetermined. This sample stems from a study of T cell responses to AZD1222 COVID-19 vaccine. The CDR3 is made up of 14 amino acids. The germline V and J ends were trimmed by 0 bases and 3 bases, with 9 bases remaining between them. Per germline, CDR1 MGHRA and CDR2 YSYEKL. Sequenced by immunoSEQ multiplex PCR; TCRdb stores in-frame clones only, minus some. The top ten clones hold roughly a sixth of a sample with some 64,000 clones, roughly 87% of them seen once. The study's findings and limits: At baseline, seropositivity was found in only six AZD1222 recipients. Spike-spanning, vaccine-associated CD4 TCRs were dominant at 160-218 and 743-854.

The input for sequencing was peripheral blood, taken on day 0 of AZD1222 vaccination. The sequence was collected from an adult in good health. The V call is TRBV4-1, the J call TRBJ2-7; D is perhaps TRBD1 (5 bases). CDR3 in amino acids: CASSQDTTDYEQYF. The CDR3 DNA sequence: TGCGCCAGCAGCCAAGATACGACAGACTACGAGCAGTACTTC.